Listed here are 25 T cell receptor beta chains from one sample, sequenced in a study of identical twins' blood T cells. TCRdb reprocessed the 5' RACE reads with MiXCR, giving one entry per CDR3 protein. Here the sample spans 300,000 to 450,000 distinct CDR3 sequences, roughly 28% being singletons. Sequencing used PBMCs. The source is a woman between 18 and 49 years old in good health.

The sample holds a few counts of this clonotype. The V gene is TRBV3-1, the J gene TRBJ1-1, with TRBD1 as a possible D gene (6 bases). From germline, CDR1 is LGHDT and CDR2 YNNKEL (reference sequence). V gave up 3 bases and J gave up 5 bases, with 16 bases separating them. The CDR3 runs to 15 residues. The CDR3 here is CASSQRDMWGTEAFF. CDR3 DNA sequence: TGTGCCAGCAGCCAGAGGGACATGTGGGGTACTGAAGCTTTCTTT.

With regard to this clonotype: The junction departs from the called germline gene at one end, perhaps through a read error. The chain recombines TRBV5-1 with TRBJ1-4, with a weak D call TRBD1 (5 bases). Germline V gene data show CDR1 as SGHRS and CDR2 as YFSETQ. The CDR3 length is 15 residues. CDR3 amino acids: CASSYWDGSNEELFF. The CDR3 coding sequence is TGCGCCAGCAGCTATTGGGACGGATCGAATGAAGAACTGTTTTTT.

This clonotype was seen ten or more times. This chain joins TRBV30 and TRBJ2-1; 11 positions agree with TRBD2. The CDR3 is 14 amino acids. Germline assignment: CDR1 GTSNPN and CDR2 SVGIG (reference sequence). The ends lost 7 bases at V and 3 bases at J; junction bases unmatched: 5. The DNA of the CDR3 is TGTGCCTTCGCGGGGACTAGCGGCTACAATGAGCAGTTCTTC. Protein sequence: CAFAGTSGYNEQFF. The variable domain in full, with the rest retrieved from reference TRBV30 and TRBJ2-1, is SQTIHQWPATLVQPVGSPLSLECTVEGTSNPNLYWYRQAAGRGLQLLFYSVGIGQISSEVPQNLSASRPQDRQFILSSKKLLLSDSGFYLCAFAGTSGYNEQFFGPGTRLTVL.

About this clonotype itself: Being one base from a much bigger clone, this may be a read error. V usage is TRBV11-2 and J usage is TRBJ1-3; TRBD1 might be the D (5 bases). V shed 4 bases and J shed 3 bases, with 10 bases lying between them. The CDR3 extends over 14 amino acids. Germline CDR1 is SGHAT and CDR2 is FQNNGV. The DNA for the CDR3 is TGTGCCAGCAGCTCCAGGGAGCTTGGAAACACCATATATTTT. Translated, it gives CASSSRELGNTIYF.

This clonotype has more than one count but fewer than ten. The rearrangement joins TRBV20-1 to TRBJ1-3, with unresolved D. Trimming took 6 bases from V and 0 from J, leaving 9 bases between them. Germline V gene lookup returns CDR1 DFQATT and CDR2 SNEGSKA (reference sequence). The CDR3 is 13 amino acids. The CDR3 sequence: CSADGASGNTIYF. The CDR3 nucleotides read TGCAGTGCCGACGGAGCCTCTGGAAACACCATATATTTT.

This clonotype was seen a handful of times. The chain recombines TRBV7-9 with TRBJ1-5, with D possibly TRBD1 on 6 matching bases. The V gene's germline CDR1 is SEHNR and CDR2 FQNEAQ (reference sequence). Trimming cost V 1 base and J 7 bases, with 11 bases left between them. This CDR3 contains 14 residues. Written as DNA, the CDR3 is TGTGCCAGCAGCTTAGGGGGACAAATACAGCCCCAGCATTTT. Its protein is CASSLGGQIQPQHF.

As regards this clonotype: One end of the junction does not line up with germline, which may come from a read error. The chain links TRBV7-8 to TRBJ1-2; 10 nucleotides line up with TRBD1. This CDR3 is built from 16 residues. Germline V gives CDR1 SGHVS, CDR2 FQNEAQ. The chain's CDR3 is CANSLVYSDRGHGYTF. The CDR3 DNA sequence: TGTGCCAACAGCTTAGTTTACTCTGACAGGGGGCATGGCTACACCTTC.

A few counts support this clonotype. This sequence joins TRBV29-1 and TRBJ1-1; TRBD1 is a possible D gene (5 bases). This CDR3 is 12 amino acids long. V lost 4 bases and J 4 bases, leaving 10 bases between the germline ends. Germline CDR1 is SQVTM and CDR2 is ANQGSEA. CDR3 protein: CSVGEGFTEAFF. The CDR3 DNA is TGCAGCGTTGGGGAGGGGTTCACTGAAGCTTTCTTT.

The chain employs TRBV27 and TRBJ2-7; the match to TRBD1 covers 8 bases. CDR3 length: 15 amino acids. The germline V gene encodes CDR1 MNHEY and CDR2 SMNVEV (reference sequence). V gave up 3 bases and J gave up 3 bases; unmatched junction bases: 7. The CDR3 coding sequence is TGTGCCAGCAGTTTTCAGACAGGGGCGATCTACGAGCAGTACTTC. It codes for CASSFQTGAIYEQYF.

The chain has TRBV9 and TRBJ2-1; D might be TRBD2 (6 bases). V dropped 3 bases and J dropped 7 bases, with 17 bases sitting between them. This CDR3 comprises 15 residues. Germline V gene lookup returns CDR1 SGDLS and CDR2 YYNGEE. The CDR3 nucleotides read TGTGCCAGCAGCGCTGGGGGACTGCCGTGGAATGAGCAGTTCTTC. As protein: CASSAGGLPWNEQFF.

This clonotype was recorded many times. The chain combines TRBV11-2 with TRBJ1-1; D gene ambiguous. Germline assignment: CDR1 SGHAT and CDR2 FQNNGV. This CDR3 has 13 amino acids. Trimming removed 1 base from V and 4 bases from J, with 7 bases in between. The CDR3 protein is CASSLAGTTEAFF. The CDR3 DNA sequence: TGTGCCAGCAGCTTAGCAGGAACCACTGAAGCTTTCTTT.

This clonotype was counted only a few times. The rearrangement joins TRBV7-3 to TRBJ1-2; tentatively, D is TRBD1 (6 bases). This CDR3 is 15 amino acids long. Trimming removed 4 bases at V and 3 bases at J, with 15 bases between. CDR1 and CDR2 from the germline V gene are SGHTA and FQGTGA. CDR3 region: CASSSFTGQYYGYTF. The CDR3 DNA is TGTGCCAGCAGCTCCTTTACCGGACAGTACTATGGCTACACCTTC.

Comment on this clonotype: Possible read error: a much larger clone is one base away. The genes are TRBV5-6 and TRBJ1-2, with D unresolved. The germline CDR1 and CDR2 sequences are SGHDT and YYEEEE. The ends were cut back, 4 bases at V and 4 bases at J, with 8 bases in the middle. CDR3 length: 12 amino acids. The CDR3 region is CASSGVTYGYTF. The CDR3 DNA reads as TGTGCCAGCAGCGGGGTCACCTATGGCTACACCTTC. Looking up the rest from reference TRBV5-6 and TRBJ1-2 gives the full variable domain: DAGVTQSPTHLIKTRGQQVTLRCSPKSGHDTVSWYQQALGQGPQFIFQYYEEEERQRGNFPDRFSGHQFPNYSSELNVNALLLGDSALYLCASSGVTYGYTFGSGTRLTVV.

About this clonotype itself: This could be a read error, since a much larger clone is one nucleotide away. The chain joins TRBV9 to TRBJ1-1; D is undetermined. The CDR3 spans 16 residues. CDR1 is SGDLS, CDR2 YYNGEE, per germline. The V and J ends lost 4 bases and 3 bases respectively, with 19 bases between them. CDR3 nucleotides: TGTGCCAGCAGCCCGTGGGGTGGGCGGATGTACACTGAAGCTTTCTTT. Encoded protein: CASSPWGGRMYTEAFF.

The rearrangement uses TRBV13 and TRBJ2-1; tentatively, D is TRBD1 (5 bases). Trimming took 2 bases from V and 8 from J, leaving 7 bases between them. CDR1 PRHDT and CDR2 FYEKMQ come from the germline V gene (reference sequence). This CDR3 has 12 amino acids. The CDR3 sequence is CASSLIQDEQFF. In DNA form, the CDR3 reads TGTGCCAGCAGCTTAATACAGGATGAGCAGTTCTTC.

The chain carries TRBV6-5 and TRBJ2-2, with D possibly being TRBD1 or TRBD2 (6 bases each). V was shortened by 2 bases and J by 8 bases, with 18 bases between the two germline ends. The germline gives CDR1 MNHEY, CDR2 SVGAGI. The CDR3 length is 16 residues. The CDR3 protein is CASSYGPGASIGELFF. The CDR3 region has the DNA TGTGCCAGCAGTTACGGGCCGGGGGCGTCGATAGGGGAGCTGTTTTTT.

This clonotype has more than one count but fewer than ten. This sequence joins TRBV9 and TRBJ1-2; no clear D. The CDR3 covers 12 residues. V lost 3 bases and J lost 8, with 11 bases in between. Per germline, CDR1 SGDLS and CDR2 YYNGEE. The CDR3 is CASSAFKKGYTF. The DNA of the CDR3 is TGTGCCAGCAGCGCTTTTAAAAAAGGCTACACCTTC.

This clonotype was seen more than once but under ten times. A read error may explain this, as a much larger clone is one base away. This chain uses TRBV7-9 with TRBJ2-5; D gene uncertain. V was shortened by 5 bases and J by 3 bases, with 4 bases between the two germline ends. CDR1 SEHNR and CDR2 FQNEAQ come from the germline V gene (reference sequence). The CDR3 is 11 amino acids. The CDR3 coding sequence is TGTGCCAGCAGCCAAAAAGAGACCCAGTACTTC. It specifies CASSQKETQYF.

This clonotype appeared many times. The rearrangement uses TRBV10-3 and TRBJ1-2; a possible D gene is TRBD1 (6 bases). CDR1 ENHRY and CDR2 SYGVKD come from the germline V gene. This CDR3 comprises 11 residues. V lost 10 bases and J 8 bases, leaving 14 bases between the germline ends. The CDR3 reads CATKGGNGYTF. In DNA, the CDR3 is TGTGCCACTAAGGGGGGGAACGGCTACACCTTC.

This clonotype was recorded a few times. The V and J genes are TRBV19 and TRBJ2-1, with D unresolved. Germline CDR1 is LNHDA and CDR2 is SQIVND (reference sequence). The CDR3 contains 15 residues. V lost 6 bases and J 8 bases, leaving 20 bases between the germline ends. The CDR3 spells CASRTAERPYDEQFF. CDR3 bases: TGTGCCAGTAGGACGGCAGAACGACCTTATGATGAGCAGTTCTTC. Together with reference TRBV19 and TRBJ2-1, the CDR3 gives the full variable domain: DGGITQSPKYLFRKEGQNVTLSCEQNLNHDAMYWYRQDPGQGLRLIYYSQIVNDFQKGDIAEGYSVSREKKESFPLTVTSAQKNPTAFYLCASRTAERPYDEQFFGPGTRLTVL.

This clonotype was counted only a few times. The rearrangement joins TRBV6-4 to TRBJ1-6; D call uncertain. CDR1 is MRHNA, CDR2 SNTAGT, per germline. Trimming removed 3 bases at V and 7 bases at J, with 10 bases between. The length of the CDR3 is 14 residues. CDR3 sequence reads: CASSDPNLNSPLHF. The CDR3 DNA follows: TGTGCCAGCAGTGATCCCAATTTGAATTCACCCCTCCACTTT.

V and J are TRBV3-1 and TRBJ2-2; possibly TRBD1 for D (6 bases). Germline CDR1 LGHDT, CDR2 YNNKEL (reference sequence). The CDR3 sequence is 16 residues long. Trimming stripped 5 bases from V and 0 bases from J, with 13 bases between. The CDR3 nucleotides are TGTGCCAGCAGCAGGGCCGGGACAACGAACACCGGGGAGCTGTTTTTT. The encoded protein is CASSRAGTTNTGELFF.

The CDR3 DNA reads TGCAGCGTTGAGGGCGGCGCGGGGATCACAGATACGCAGTATTTT. The encoded protein is CSVEGGAGITDTQYF. The rearrangement links TRBV29-1 to TRBJ2-3; possibly TRBD2 for D (6 bases). CDR1 is SQVTM, CDR2 ANQGSEA, per germline. Trimming stripped 3 bases from V and 2 bases from J, with 15 bases between. This CDR3 comprises 15 residues.

This clonotype was observed a single time. The chain employs TRBV20-1 and TRBJ1-1, with 7 positions matching TRBD1. Per germline, CDR1 DFQATT and CDR2 SNEGSKA (reference sequence). The V gene end was trimmed by 6 bases and the J gene end by 1 base; junction bases not matched to a gene: 5. The CDR3 has 13 amino acids. DNA of the CDR3: TGCAGTGCAACCGGGACAGAGAACACTGAAGCTTTCTTT. This codes for CSATGTENTEAFF.

This chain uses TRBV7-8 with TRBJ1-1; D possibly corresponds to TRBD1 (6 bases). V was trimmed by 1 base and J by 3 bases, leaving 12 bases between them. This CDR3 contains 15 residues. CDR1 and CDR2 (germline): SGHVS, FQNEAQ. CDR3 amino acids: CASSLVGGGHTEAFF. The CDR3 DNA sequence: TGTGCCAGCAGCTTAGTTGGCGGGGGCCACACTGAAGCTTTCTTT.